A selection of T cell receptor beta chains follows, all from one sample in a study of neurological immune-mediated disorders. TCRdb re-derived calls from the 5' RACE reads in MiXCR, one entry per CDR3 protein. The table records about 58,000 distinct CDR3 sequences, approximately 3.6% of them present only once. Material: PBMCs. These receptors all come from a woman aged 60 to 75 with multiple sclerosis. CDR3s include the opening cysteine and the closing phenylalanine or tryptophan.

CDR3 length: 15; V gene: TRBV29-1; J gene: TRBJ2-3; CDR3 protein: CSASSSRTNTDTQYF
CDR3 length: 13; V gene: TRBV19; J gene: TRBJ1-2; CDR3 protein: CASSILDNYGYTF
CDR3 length: 16; V gene: TRBV7-2; J gene: TRBJ2-1; CDR3 protein: CASSPARTSSYNEQFF
CDR3 length: 13; V gene: TRBV28; J gene: TRBJ1-2; CDR3 protein: CASSLRTGYGYTF
CDR3 length: 14; V gene: TRBV20-1; J gene: TRBJ2-1; CDR3 protein: CSAPIRGTGDEQFF
CDR3 length: 14; V gene: TRBV5-1; J gene: TRBJ2-5; CDR3 protein: CASSLGQVGETQYF
CDR3 length: 19; V gene: TRBV6-5; J gene: TRBJ2-7; CDR3 protein: CASSSQGTSGRAITHEQYF
CDR3 length: 12; V gene: TRBV20-1; J gene: TRBJ2-7; CDR3 protein: CSGQDRPYEQYF
CDR3 length: 13; V gene: TRBV6-2/TRBV6-3; J gene: TRBJ1-6; CDR3 protein: CASSQDDNSPLHF
CDR3 length: 14; V gene: TRBV3-1; J gene: TRBJ2-7; CDR3 protein: CASSWTSGAYEQYF
CDR3 length: 14; V gene: TRBV24-1; J gene: TRBJ2-5; CDR3 protein: CATNTRRGRETQYF
CDR3 length: 13; V gene: TRBV12-3/TRBV12-4; J gene: TRBJ1-1; CDR3 protein: CASSTSLNTEAFF
CDR3 length: 13; V gene: TRBV7-2; J gene: TRBJ1-6; CDR3 protein: CASSFHGSSPLHF
CDR3 length: 12; V gene: TRBV20-1; J gene: TRBJ1-6; CDR3 protein: CSARGASSPLHF
CDR3 length: 13; V gene: TRBV3-1; J gene: TRBJ1-1; CDR3 protein: CASSSTLDTEAFF
CDR3 length: 16; V gene: TRBV6-4; J gene: TRBJ2-3; CDR3 protein: CASSDGLAGGLDTQYF
CDR3 length: 14; V gene: TRBV6-1; J gene: TRBJ2-7; CDR3 protein: CASSEAGLSYEQYF
CDR3 length: 16; V gene: TRBV12-3/TRBV12-4; J gene: TRBJ2-2; CDR3 protein: CASSLGLAGEVGELFF
CDR3 length: 16; V gene: TRBV29-1; J gene: TRBJ2-5; CDR3 protein: CSVEAEPGRFQETQYF
CDR3 length: 13; V gene: TRBV14; J gene: TRBJ2-5; CDR3 protein: CASSQDHAETQYF
CDR3 length: 12; V gene: TRBV28; J gene: TRBJ2-1; CDR3 protein: CAAKTGGDEQFF
CDR3 length: 15; V gene: TRBV7-2; J gene: TRBJ2-7; CDR3 protein: CASSLAGFQAYEQYF
CDR3 length: 15; V gene: TRBV12-3/TRBV12-4; J gene: TRBJ2-3; CDR3 protein: CASTPQLAISDTQYF
CDR3 length: 16; V gene: TRBV20-1; J gene: TRBJ2-1; CDR3 protein: CSAVPLRTSASNEQFF
CDR3 length: 16; V gene: TRBV28; J gene: TRBJ1-1; CDR3 protein: CASSPFPGTGRTEAFF
CDR3 length: 11; V gene: TRBV29-1; J gene: TRBJ2-7; CDR3 protein: CSVQDAVEQYF
CDR3 length: 13; V gene: TRBV5-5; J gene: TRBJ1-5; CDR3 protein: CASSWTVGQPQHF
CDR3 length: 12; V gene: TRBV18; J gene: TRBJ1-2; CDR3 protein: CATGASNYGYTF
CDR3 length: 15; V gene: TRBV5-1; J gene: TRBJ1-1; CDR3 protein: CASSLGSSRNTEAFF
CDR3 length: 16; V gene: TRBV5-5; J gene: TRBJ2-2; CDR3 protein: CASSRTSGGRTGELFF
CDR3 length: 12; V gene: TRBV6-4; J gene: TRBJ1-2; CDR3 protein: CASSDPPYGYTF
CDR3 length: 14; V gene: TRBV20-1; J gene: TRBJ1-3; CDR3 protein: CSARQDASGNTIYF
CDR3 length: 14; V gene: TRBV5-1; J gene: TRBJ1-1; CDR3 protein: CASSLWGANTEAFF
CDR3 length: 15; V gene: TRBV28; J gene: TRBJ2-5; CDR3 protein: CASSPPGQVLVTQYF
CDR3 length: 14; V gene: TRBV20-1; J gene: TRBJ2-1; CDR3 protein: CSAPLRSSYNEQFF
CDR3 length: 15; V gene: TRBV5-5; J gene: TRBJ2-7; CDR3 protein: CASRPRDREPYEQYF
CDR3 length: 18; V gene: TRBV3-1; J gene: TRBJ2-3; CDR3 protein: CASSQDQFGGQDTDTQYF
CDR3 length: 11; V gene: TRBV20-1; J gene: TRBJ2-7; CDR3 protein: CSARTNYEQYF
CDR3 length: 16; V gene: TRBV6-1; J gene: TRBJ2-3; CDR3 protein: CASSALLAGRTDTQYF
CDR3 length: 18; V gene: TRBV12-3/TRBV12-4; J gene: TRBJ2-3; CDR3 protein: CASSPLNAAGGLTDTQYF
CDR3 length: 13; V gene: TRBV19; J gene: TRBJ1-6; CDR3 protein: CASSTGTNSPLHF
CDR3 length: 17; V gene: TRBV7-2; J gene: TRBJ2-7; CDR3 protein: CASSFDLAGGQRGEQYF
CDR3 length: 19; V gene: TRBV28; J gene: TRBJ2-1; CDR3 protein: CASSPNLGTSGRARNEQFF
CDR3 length: 13; V gene: TRBV29-1; J gene: TRBJ1-2; CDR3 protein: CSVGDRAPSGYTF
CDR3 length: 14; V gene: TRBV7-8; J gene: TRBJ1-1; CDR3 protein: CASSRQELNTEAFF
CDR3 length: 16; V gene: TRBV4-1; J gene: TRBJ2-2; CDR3 protein: CASSQDRGANTGELFF
CDR3 length: 13; V gene: TRBV9; J gene: TRBJ1-6; CDR3 protein: CASSEVVNSPLHF
CDR3 length: 15; V gene: TRBV7-2; J gene: TRBJ2-7; CDR3 protein: CASSLSGADSYEQYF
CDR3 length: 13; V gene: TRBV3-1; J gene: TRBJ2-5; CDR3 protein: CASLHSWGETQYF
CDR3 length: 14; V gene: TRBV18; J gene: TRBJ1-1; CDR3 protein: CASSPGTEASEAFF
CDR3 length: 15; V gene: TRBV5-8; J gene: TRBJ2-2; CDR3 protein: CASTHAARDTGELFF
CDR3 length: 14; V gene: TRBV5-1; J gene: TRBJ1-2; CDR3 protein: CASSSMTGDYGYTF
CDR3 length: 14; V gene: TRBV20-1; J gene: TRBJ2-3; CDR3 protein: CSAKAGASTDTQYF
CDR3 length: 17; V gene: TRBV27; J gene: TRBJ2-3; CDR3 protein: CASSLYRGGPSTDTQYF
CDR3 length: 13; V gene: TRBV10-3; J gene: TRBJ2-7; CDR3 protein: CAICAGITYEQYF
CDR3 length: 15; V gene: TRBV20-1; J gene: TRBJ2-5; CDR3 protein: CSAHLISGSRETQYF
CDR3 length: 17; V gene: TRBV10-3; J gene: TRBJ1-4; CDR3 protein: CAIKQDRFGATNEKLFF
CDR3 length: 14; V gene: TRBV20-1; J gene: TRBJ2-1; CDR3 protein: CSATRQGAGNEQFF
CDR3 length: 13; V gene: TRBV3-1; J gene: TRBJ2-1; CDR3 protein: CASSQEGRNEQFF
CDR3 length: 11; V gene: TRBV20-1; J gene: TRBJ1-6; CDR3 protein: CSAQTGSPLHF